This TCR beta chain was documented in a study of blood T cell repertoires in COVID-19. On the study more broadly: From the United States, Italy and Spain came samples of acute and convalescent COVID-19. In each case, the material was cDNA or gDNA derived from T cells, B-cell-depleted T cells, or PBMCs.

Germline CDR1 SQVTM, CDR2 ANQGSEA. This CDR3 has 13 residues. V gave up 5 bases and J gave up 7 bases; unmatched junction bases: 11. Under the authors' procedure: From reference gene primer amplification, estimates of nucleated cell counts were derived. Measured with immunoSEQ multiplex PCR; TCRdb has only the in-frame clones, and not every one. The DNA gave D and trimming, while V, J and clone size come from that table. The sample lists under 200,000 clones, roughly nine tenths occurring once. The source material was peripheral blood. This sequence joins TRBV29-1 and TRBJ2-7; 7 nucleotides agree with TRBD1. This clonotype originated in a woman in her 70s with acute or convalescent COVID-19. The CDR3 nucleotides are TGCAGCGTTCATACAGGGGACGTACGTGAGCAGTACTTC. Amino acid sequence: CSVHTGDVREQYF.